Below are 9 T cell receptor beta chains sequenced from a single sample in a study of blood T cell repertoires in COVID-19. The protocol was immunoSEQ multiplex PCR, while the TCRdb copy is restricted to in-frame clones and leaves out a portion. The sample yields approximately 380,000 clones, approximately 90% seen once. The sequencing sample was made of PBMCs or T cells enriched from blood (not recorded which). The receptors come from a woman aged 18-35 years who had recovered from COVID-19.

Details on this clone: Different DNA sequences within this sample yield the same CDR3. The chain combines TRBV9 with TRBJ1-2; 10 positions agree with TRBD1. Trimming took 4 bases from V and 5 from J; bases not matched to a gene: 5. The germline gives CDR1 SGDLS, CDR2 YYNGEE. The CDR3 consists of 14 residues. As DNA, the CDR3 is TGTGCCAGCAGCCCTGGGACAGGGGAATATGGCTACACCTTC. The encoded protein is CASSPGTGEYGYTF. Full variable domain (rest looked up from reference TRBV9 and TRBJ1-2): DSGVTQTPKHLITATGQRVTLRCSPRSGDLSVYWYQQSLDQGLQFLIQYYNGEERAKGNILERFSAQQFPDLHSELNLSSLELGDSALYFCASSPGTGEYGYTFGSGTRLTVV.

V is TRBV11-2 and J is TRBJ1-4; TRBD1 matches 7 bases. J was trimmed by 6 bases and V by 5 bases; bases with no gene match: 15. The CDR3 runs 17 residues. Germline lookup yields CDR1 SGHAT and CDR2 FQNNGV. In DNA, the CDR3 is TGTGCCAGCAGCCCCTGGGCGGGACAGAGTCCTTATGAAAAACTGTTTTTT. As protein: CASSPWAGQSPYEKLFF.

CDR3 residues: CASSPPLAADGYTF. DNA for the CDR3: TGTGCCAGCTCACCACCGTTGGCGGCGGATGGCTACACCTTC. The chain carries TRBV18 and TRBJ1-2, with D hard to call. Per germline, CDR1 KGHSH and CDR2 LQKENI. The CDR3 has 14 amino acids. V lost 0 bases, J lost 6 bases, and 11 bases lay in between. Full variable domain (missing parts from reference TRBV18 and TRBJ1-2): NAGVMQNPRHLVRRRGQEARLRCSPMKGHSHVYWYRQLPEEGLKFMVYLQKENIIDESGMPKERFSAEFPKEGPSILRIQQVVRGDSAAYFCASSPPLAADGYTFGSGTRLTVV.

This clone was seen just once. The rearrangement uses TRBV6-2 or TRBV6-3 and TRBJ1-1, with unresolved D. Per germline, CDR1 MNHEY and CDR2 SVGEGT. The CDR3 consists of 12 residues. V lost 6 bases to trimming and J lost 8 bases, with 13 bases between them. CDR3 sequence: CASSRGPLEAFF. In nucleotides, the CDR3 is TGTGCCAGCAGCCGCGGGCCACTCGAAGCTTTCTTT.

The chain is built from TRBV7-6 and TRBJ2-2; D may be TRBD2 (7 bases). The CDR3 covers 18 residues. Trimming removed 2 bases at V and 4 bases at J, with 20 bases between. Germline CDR1 is SGHVS and CDR2 is FNYEAQ. The CDR3: CASSLPQGGGRFTGELFF. The DNA for the CDR3 is TGTGCCAGCAGCTTACCCCAAGGGGGGGGTAGGTTCACCGGGGAGCTGTTTTTT.

The genes are TRBV3-1 (or the pseudogene TRBV3-2) and TRBJ1-5; 12 nucleotides match TRBD1. V trimming: 4 bases; J trimming: 6 bases; junction bases outside the gene matches: 4. This CDR3 is built from 15 residues. Per the germline V gene, CDR1 is LGHDT and CDR2 is YNNKEL (reference sequence). The CDR3 DNA is TGTGCCAGCAGCCGCCGGGACAGGGGGCCTCAGCCCCAGCATTTT. This codes for CASSRRDRGPQPQHF.

The sample holds one count of this clone. The rearrangement uses TRBV2 and TRBJ2-3, with 8 positions matching TRBD1. The germline gives CDR1 SNHLY, CDR2 FYNNEI. Trimming at V came to 2 bases and at J to 6 bases, leaving 4 bases not matched to a gene. CDR3 size: 14 residues. CDR3 coding DNA: TGTGCCAGCAGTGAACAGGGGGCGGAGGATACGCAGTATTTT. Translating it yields CASSEQGAEDTQYF.

The CDR3 sequence: CASSPPEGEDNYGYTF. CDR3 sequence (DNA): TGTGCCAGCAGCCCGCCCGAGGGGGAAGATAACTATGGCTACACCTTC. The J gene is TRBJ1-2, the V gene TRBV3-1 (or the pseudogene TRBV3-2); a weak D match, TRBD1 (6 bases). Germline values: CDR1 LGHDT, CDR2 YNNKEL (reference sequence). Between the trimmed V and J ends, which lost 4 bases and 1 base, there was a span of 16 bases. This CDR3 has 16 residues.

Notes on this clone: Other DNA sequences in the sample encode the same CDR3. The chain has TRBV6-5 and TRBJ2-7, with 7 positions matching TRBD1. V was pared by 5 bases and J by 2 bases, with 3 bases of the junction left unmatched. CDR1 MNHEY and CDR2 SVGAGI come from the germline V gene. The CDR3 totals 13 residues. CDR3 nucleotide sequence: TGTGCCAGCAGTAGGGACAGAGCCTACGAGCAGTACTTC. Amino acid sequence: CASSRDRAYEQYF.